This is a list of T cell receptor beta chains from one sample in a study of blood T cell repertoires in COVID-19. Profiling relied on immunoSEQ multiplex PCR, and the TCRdb table lists in-frame clones only, not all of them. Of 100,000 to 150,000 clones detected, about 92% appear once; the ten largest clones hold 4% to 5%. The material sequenced was peripheral blood. These receptors were collected from a man between 60 and 75 years old with COVID-19, enrolled during active disease. The CDR3 runs from the conserved cysteine through the conserved F or W. Fields, in order: CDR3 length, D gene, J gene, clone size, V gene, CDR3 protein, CDR3 DNA. D genes are given only for firm matches. The listing skips clone size in some rows; elsewhere it reads once, few, many or a size class.

14 TRBD1 TRBJ1-6 - TRBV6-5 CASSYQGANSPLHF TGTGCCAGCAGTTATCAGGGGGCCAATTCACCCCTCCACTTT
18 TRBD2 TRBJ2-7 once TRBV27 CASTLSGASGREWYEQYF TGTGCCAGCACCCTATCCGGGGCTAGCGGGAGGGAGTGGTACGAGCAGTACTTC
14 - TRBJ2-7 - TRBV19 CASSIGPGGTEQYF TGTGCCAGTAGTATAGGCCCTGGGGGCACCGAGCAGTACTTC
14 TRBD2 TRBJ2-1 once TRBV30 CAWSPGLAEGRQFF TGTGCCTGGAGTCCAGGACTAGCGGAGGGGCGGCAGTTCTTC
15 - TRBJ2-7 - TRBV19 CASSMDFREWDEQYF TGTGCCAGTAGTATGGATTTCCGGGAGTGGGACGAGCAGTACTTC
15 TRBD1 TRBJ2-5 - TRBV5-4 CASSAGTGVQETQYF TGTGCCAGCAGCGCCGGGACAGGGGTTCAAGAGACCCAGTACTTC
13 - TRBJ1-3 - TRBV12-3/TRBV12-4 CASSLPSLDTAYF TGTGCCAGCAGCTTACCCTCTTTGGACACGGCGTATTTT
15 TRBD1 TRBJ2-7 - TRBV19 CASSMVAGGSYEQYF TGTGCCAGTAGTATGGTAGCAGGGGGCTCCTACGAGCAGTACTTC
15 TRBD1 TRBJ1-1 - TRBV10-3 CAISQGATGNTEAFF TGTGCCATCAGTCAGGGGGCGACTGGGAACACTGAAGCTTTCTTT
16 - TRBJ1-4 - TRBV24-1 CATSGGVAGDNEKLFF TGTGCCACCAGTGGGGGGGTGGCAGGTGATAATGAAAAACTGTTTTTT
17 - TRBJ2-7 - TRBV4-1 CASSQAALFGRGFEQYF TGCGCCAGCAGCCAAGCTGCGTTGTTTGGCCGCGGTTTTGAGCAGTACTTC
15 - TRBJ1-3 - TRBV5-8 CASSLDRVSGNTIYF TGTGCCAGCAGCTTGGACAGGGTCTCTGGAAACACCATATATTTT
17 TRBD2 TRBJ2-2 once TRBV7-9 CASSFRTSGRETGELFF TGTGCCAGCAGTTTCCGGACTAGCGGGAGGGAAACCGGGGAGCTGTTTTTT
11 - TRBJ2-1 - TRBV2 CASSATEEQFF TGTGCCAGCAGCGCGACAGAGGAGCAGTTCTTC
12 TRBD1 TRBJ1-1 - TRBV12-3/TRBV12-4 CASSPQGAKAFF TGTGCCAGCAGTCCGCAGGGGGCGAAAGCTTTCTTT
10 TRBD2 TRBJ2-3 - TRBV19 CATRGTRLYF TGTGCCACTCGAGGGACTAGGTTGTATTTT
12 - TRBJ1-2 once TRBV24-1 CATSDFLYGYTF TGTGCCACCAGTGATTTCCTCTATGGCTACACCTTC
13 - TRBJ2-5 - TRBV12-3/TRBV12-4 CASSLAGAETQYF TGTGCCAGCAGTTTAGCCGGTGCGGAGACCCAGTACTTC
15 - TRBJ1-1 - TRBV4-1 CASSQEAGKNTEAFF TGCGCCAGCAGCCAAGAAGCAGGGAAGAACACTGAAGCTTTCTTT
15 - TRBJ1-1 - TRBV19 CASSIERRGFPEAFF TGTGCCAGTAGTATAGAGCGGCGTGGTTTCCCTGAAGCTTTCTTT
15 - TRBJ1-2 few TRBV7-3 CASSLKGGDLYGYTF TGTGCCAGCAGCTTAAAAGGAGGGGATCTCTATGGCTACACCTTC
14 TRBD1 TRBJ1-1 - TRBV5-8 CASSLGTGGTEAFF TGTGCCAGCAGCTTGGGGACAGGGGGCACTGAAGCTTTCTTT
15 - TRBJ2-7 - TRBV15 CATSRDLAGAAEQYF TGTGCCACCAGCAGAGATTTGGCAGGGGCCGCCGAGCAGTACTTC
14 - TRBJ1-5 - TRBV19 CASSIVAMDQPQHF TGTGCCAGTAGTATAGTAGCCATGGATCAGCCCCAGCATTTT
10 - TRBJ1-2 - TRBV9 CASSGSRYTF TGTGCCAGCAGCGGGAGCCGCTACACCTTC
15 TRBD1 TRBJ2-7 once TRBV9 CASSVAPQGAYEQYF TGTGCCAGCAGCGTAGCCCCACAGGGGGCGTACGAGCAGTACTTC
16 - TRBJ2-3 - TRBV25-1 CASSDGGYPSTDTQYF TGTGCCAGCAGTGACGGCGGGTACCCTAGCACAGATACGCAGTATTTT
14 TRBD1 TRBJ2-7 - TRBV13 CASSPHRGRNEQYF TGTGCCAGCAGCCCTCACAGGGGGCGGAACGAGCAGTACTTC
15 - TRBJ1-2 - TRBV7-9 CASSLSTGSSYGYTF TGTGCCAGCAGCTTAAGTACAGGGTCGAGCTATGGCTACACCTTC